This is a list of T cell receptor beta chains from one sample in a study of beta chain features in type 1 diabetes. Assay used: immunoSEQ multiplex PCR; TCRdb lists only in-frame clones, some missing. The table shows about 160,000 clones, with around 8.6% occurring only once. Sequences were obtained from central memory CD4+ T cells from blood. All receptors derive from a woman between 18 and 30 years old with type 1 diabetes. The conserved cysteine and the conserved F or W are not part of the CDR3 here. Some rows mark clone size as missing; the rest say once, few, many or name a class of expanded clone.

V,size,J,CDR3
TRBV27,few,TRBJ2-1,ASSSDRTKPF
TRBV5-6,many,TRBJ1-1,ASSLLSEAF
TRBV10-3,few,TRBJ2-1,AISESPGQSGLNEQF
TRBV6-5,-,TRBJ1-6,ASSTRSYNSPLH
TRBV2,-,TRBJ2-7,ASSPQAYEQY
TRBV10-3,few,TRBJ1-1,AIRPMGGTEAF
TRBV14,many,TRBJ1-6,ASSQERWGSPLH
TRBV28,few,TRBJ2-7,ATSYSTGTYEQY
TRBV7-2,-,TRBJ2-7,ASSPDSGRGYEQY
TRBV20-1,few,TRBJ1-1,RAILNTEAF
TRBV4-3,few,TRBJ1-1,ASSQDSQGARGAF
TRBV5-1,-,TRBJ2-5,ASSFLGGQETQY
TRBV6-5,few,TRBJ1-2,ASSSGDRPGYT
TRBV4-3,-,TRBJ2-1,ASSQAGSYNEQF
TRBV29-1,few,TRBJ1-4,SVESLTGGGEKLF
TRBV5-4,-,TRBJ1-6,ASSSVNSPLH
TRBV5-4,-,TRBJ2-7,ASSPGQGLNEQY
TRBV7-2,few,TRBJ2-1,ASSFLGTSNEQF
TRBV7-9,few,TRBJ1-2,ASSLDSGAGGYT
TRBV7-2,-,TRBJ2-7,ASSSGYYEQY
TRBV7-9,-,TRBJ2-4,ASSRSGQGYKNIQY
TRBV10-3,-,TRBJ2-1,AISEPGLASDEQF
TRBV2,-,TRBJ2-3,ASSYQGDTQY
TRBV11-3,few,TRBJ2-5,ASSLFQKETQY
TRBV28,-,TRBJ2-7,ASSLLSTGVEFYEQY
TRBV30,-,TRBJ2-3,AWGAGGGTDTQY
TRBV5-1,-,TRBJ2-1,ASTYGGLYNEQF
TRBV7-2,-,TRBJ2-1,ASSFNTGGSREQF
TRBV29-1,many,TRBJ1-1,SASNTEAF
TRBV2,few,TRBJ2-2,ASPKGRVENTGELF
TRBV30,-,TRBJ2-5,AWTTGASGRRETQY
TRBV14,-,TRBJ2-3,ASSQVRDRNTDTQY
TRBV5-1,few,TRBJ1-1,ASGIGDENTEAF
TRBV5-1,few,TRBJ2-1,ASSPGPVNEQF
TRBV15,-,TRBJ2-5,ATSSGGAAGATRGQETQY
TRBV11-2,few,TRBJ2-1,ASSDRLAGSFEV
TRBV2,few,TRBJ2-7,ASSESLEQY
TRBV7-9,-,TRBJ1-6,ASSLTGGYNSPLH
TRBV7-8,-,TRBJ2-5,ASSLILAGVRRGETQY
TRBV4-3,few,TRBJ1-4,ASSQVDRSGLF
TRBV5-1,-,TRBJ2-1,ASSSVTGQLYNEQF
TRBV6-1,few,TRBJ2-1,ASSRGQGAYNEQF
TRBV2,few,TRBJ1-1,ASRGTENTEAF
TRBV28,few,TRBJ1-5,AGAVRNQPQH
TRBV4-3,few,TRBJ1-1,ASSQEAQPSFEAF
TRBV6-5,few,TRBJ2-5,ASRRGYQETQY
TRBV28,few,TRBJ1-2,ASSLTSPQGVYGYT
TRBV29-1,many,TRBJ2-1,SVSRSGEQF
TRBV7-2,-,TRBJ2-7,ASGQGYEQY
TRBV7-6,-,TRBJ2-3,ASSLEGGNTQY
TRBV5-1,few,TRBJ2-7,ASNREPHEQY
TRBV18,-,TRBJ2-7,ASSLISTSGAYEQY
TRBV6-6,few,TRBJ2-5,ASSYPGRGETQY
TRBV2,-,TRBJ2-2,ASGGLEEAGELF
TRBV5-1,few,TRBJ2-1,ASSPARVGQFLDEQF